The 16 T cell receptor beta chains below all came from one sample that was sequenced in a study of T cells after yellow fever vaccination. Using its own MiXCR run on the 5' RACE reads, TCRdb lists one record per CDR3 protein. The table shows some 32,000 distinct CDR3 sequences, with around 4.3% occurring only once. The sequences come from CD8+ T cells sorted from PBMCs, collected 5 days after the yellow fever booster vaccination. The receptors were sampled from a man in his thirties or forties who received the YFV17D yellow fever vaccine.

At least ten counts were recorded for this clonotype. The gene calls are TRBV6-2 or TRBV6-3 and TRBJ2-3, with D possibly TRBD2 on 6 matching bases. This CDR3 has 11 residues. CDR1 and CDR2 (germline): MNHEY, SVGEGT. The germline V and J ends were trimmed by 8 bases and 8 bases, with 11 bases remaining between them. The CDR3 is CASGTSVTQYF. Here the CDR3 DNA reads TGTGCCAGCGGGACTTCAGTTACGCAGTATTTT.

This clonotype has ten or more counts. V gene TRBV28 combines with J gene TRBJ2-1; unclear D gene. V was trimmed by 3 bases and J by 8 bases, leaving 11 bases between them. The CDR3 runs to 13 residues. CDR1 is MDHEN, CDR2 SYDVKM, per germline. CDR3 sequence (DNA): TGTGCCAGCAGTTTTAATCCCCGAGATGAGCAGTTCTTC. Translating gives CASSFNPRDEQFF.

The sample holds many counts of this clonotype. The chain combines TRBV2 with TRBJ2-7; D may be TRBD1 or TRBD2 (6 bases each). The CDR3 spans 15 residues. Germline V gives CDR1 SNHLY, CDR2 FYNNEI. The CDR3 DNA reads as TGTACGCAGCAAGGGGGGCTATCGGAGAACTACGAGCAGTACTTC. Protein: CTQQGGLSENYEQYF.

In this sample, this clonotype turned up many times. The gene calls are TRBV4-3 and TRBJ2-7, with D perhaps TRBD1 or TRBD2 (5 bases each). V was trimmed by 1 base and J by 3 bases, leaving 10 bases between them. Germline V gives CDR1 LGHNA, CDR2 YSLEER. CDR3 length: 14 residues. CDR3 nucleotides: TGCGCCAGCAGCCAAGCCATTGGGGGCTACGAGCAGTACTTC. Protein: CASSQAIGGYEQYF.

The CDR3 DNA reads TGTGCCAGCAGTCAACGACACCGGGGGAATGAAAAACTGTTTTTT. This sequence encodes CASSQRHRGNEKLFF. The chain combines TRBV2 with TRBJ1-4; weak D call: TRBD1 (5 bases). V was trimmed by 5 bases and J by 5 bases, leaving 15 bases between them. Germline CDR1 is SNHLY and CDR2 is FYNNEI. The CDR3 consists of 15 residues.

This clonotype was picked up many times. This sequence joins TRBV6-1 and TRBJ2-7; D possibly uses TRBD1 or TRBD2 (5 bases each). The length of the CDR3 is 14 residues. The germline V gene has CDR1 MNHNS and CDR2 SASEGT. V was shortened by 5 bases and J by 2 bases, with 13 bases between the two germline ends. The CDR3 spells CASSTRDPAYEQYF. CDR3 DNA: TGTGCCAGCAGTACCCGGGACCCAGCCTACGAGCAGTACTTC.

V usage is TRBV2 and J usage is TRBJ2-7; TRBD2 matches at 8 bases. CDR3 length: 17 residues. V was pared by 11 bases and J by 3 bases, with 21 bases of the junction left unmatched. CDR1 and CDR2 (germline): SNHLY, FYNNEI. In DNA, the CDR3 is TGTGCCTTCTGTTTAGGGTTTAGGCGGGAGGCCCTCTACGAGCAGTACTTC. This sequence encodes CAFCLGFRREALYEQYF.

This clonotype was recorded at least ten times. This chain links TRBV5-4 with TRBJ1-6; tentatively, D is TRBD1 (6 bases). Per the germline V gene, CDR1 is SGHNT and CDR2 is YYREEE (reference sequence). This CDR3 spans 15 amino acids. V lost 4 bases to trimming and J lost 10 bases, with 18 bases between them. CDR3 sequence reads: CASSLGPGDGSPLHF. CDR3 in DNA: TGTGCCAGCAGCCTAGGGCCAGGGGACGGATCACCCCTCCACTTT.

This clonotype was observed many times. The rearrangement joins TRBV28 to TRBJ1-2; 12 bases map to TRBD1. Germline lookup yields CDR1 MDHEN and CDR2 SYDVKM. V shed 5 bases, J shed 3 bases, and the junction held 7 bases outside the gene matches. CDR3 length: 16 amino acids. CDR3 coding DNA: TGTGCCAGCAGTACGCGGGACAGGGGGCTTGACTATGGCTACACCTTC. Amino acid sequence: CASSTRDRGLDYGYTF.

This clonotype was counted only a few times. A much larger clone lies one base from this, so it may be a read error. The V and J genes are TRBV12-3 or TRBV12-4 and TRBJ2-4; weak D call: TRBD1 (6 bases). With 3 bases removed from V and 0 bases from J, the gap between germline ends came to 15 bases. CDR3 length: 17 amino acids. Here the CDR3 DNA reads TGTGCCAGCAGTTTTTCCCGGGACACAGAAGCCAAAAACATTCAGTACTTC. It yields the protein CASSFSRDTEAKNIQYF.

This clonotype was seen ten or more times. The V and J genes are TRBV28 and TRBJ2-5; unclear D gene. Trimming took 3 bases from V and 1 from J, leaving 6 bases between them. The CDR3 is 13 residues long. Germline lookup yields CDR1 MDHEN and CDR2 SYDVKM. The CDR3 region has the DNA TGTGCCAGCAGTTTTTCGACCCAAGAGACCCAGTACTTC. Protein product: CASSFSTQETQYF.

This clonotype was recorded many times. V is TRBV15 and J is TRBJ2-7, with D possibly matching TRBD1 (6 bases). This CDR3 region has 12 residues. The germline V gene has CDR1 LNHNV and CDR2 YYDKDF (reference sequence). Trimming stripped 3 bases from V and 6 bases from J, with 9 bases between. CDR3 sequence reads: CATSSTGREQYF. The CDR3 DNA follows: TGTGCCACCAGCAGCACAGGGCGCGAGCAGTACTTC.

This clonotype was counted many times. V and J are TRBV6-2 or TRBV6-3 and TRBJ2-2, with 13 positions matching TRBD2. From germline, CDR1 is MNHEY and CDR2 SVGEGT. The CDR3 sequence is 16 residues long. The V gene end was trimmed by 5 bases and the J gene end by 7 bases; junction bases not matched to a gene: 7. In nucleotides, the CDR3 is TGTGCCAGCAGTACTACTAGCGGGAGGGCCGTCGGGGAGCTGTTTTTT. As protein: CASSTTSGRAVGELFF.

This clonotype was detected ten times or more. The rearrangement joins TRBV7-7 to TRBJ2-3; D not certain. This CDR3 is 13 amino acids long. V was shortened by 5 bases and J by 2 bases, with 8 bases between the two germline ends. The V gene's germline CDR1 is SSHAT and CDR2 FNYEAQ (reference sequence). The CDR3 spells CASSLGTTDTQYF. The CDR3 region has the DNA TGTGCCAGCAGCCTGGGCACCACAGATACGCAGTATTTT.

This clonotype was observed many times. V usage is TRBV20-1 and J usage is TRBJ2-3; D is possibly TRBD1 or TRBD2 (5 bases each). The CDR3 runs to 15 residues. The V gene's germline CDR1 is DFQATT and CDR2 SNEGSKA (reference sequence). Deletions cut 6 bases from V and 4 bases from J, with 20 bases between. The CDR3 reads CSAPKDGARPDTQYF. Here the CDR3 DNA reads TGCAGTGCCCCGAAGGACGGGGCACGCCCAGATACGCAGTATTTT.

In its sample, this clonotype was seen many times. The genes are TRBV14 and TRBJ2-1; possible D gene TRBD2, 6 bases. The germline V gene has CDR1 SGHDN and CDR2 FVKESK. The V gene lost 1 base and the J gene lost 0 bases, with 10 bases spanning the gap. This CDR3 spans 16 amino acids. The DNA for the CDR3 is TGTGCCAGCAGCCAAGTCGGAGGGAGCTCCTACAATGAGCAGTTCTTC. Protein product: CASSQVGGSSYNEQFF.